The subject of this entry is one T cell receptor beta chain. These data originate in a study of cytomegalovirus exposure and HLA in healthy donors. Trimming removed 7 bases from V and 5 bases from J, with 9 bases in between. Germline V CDR1 and CDR2: SNHLY, FYNNEI. CDR3 length equals 13 residues. Researchers ran the PCR with 60 Vbeta and 13 Jbeta primers. The data were produced by immunoSEQ multiplex PCR, yet TCRdb's version contains in-frame clones alone and is incomplete. The sample yields some 110,000 clones, 65% to 75% seen once. The sequence was collected from a man under 40 in good health and CMV-seropositive. Sequencing was carried out using PBMCs. V usage is TRBV2 and J usage is TRBJ1-6; no firm D call. CDR3 nucleotide sequence: TGTGCCAGCAACGGGGAGCATAATTCACCCCTCCACTTT. Amino acids: CASNGEHNSPLHF. Drawing the rest from reference TRBV2 and TRBJ1-6, the complete variable domain is EPEVTQTPSHQVTQMGQEVILRCVPISNHLYFYWYRQILGQKVEFLVSFYNNEISEKSEIFDDQFSVERPDGSNFTLKIRSTKLEDSAMYFCASNGEHNSPLHFGNGTRLTVT.